This T cell receptor (beta chain) derives from a study of radiotherapy plus CTLA-4 blockade in lung cancer. The overall study: For roughly 19% of patients, objective responses occurred, and around 31% had disease control.

Only a few counts were recorded for this clone. What it recognizes is unknown. Focal radiation was given together with CTLA-4 blockade (ipilimumab) to patients with chemo-refractory metastatic non-small-cell lung cancer. General study findings and limits: Response was reportedly best predicted by early blood T cell clone dynamics, with interferon-beta. Peripheral blood showed expansion of tumor-derived TCR clones after radiotherapy and ipilimumab.

Germline V gives CDR1 GTSNPN, CDR2 SVGIG (reference sequence). Deletions cut 7 bases from V and 1 base from J, with 7 bases between. CDR3 length: 11 amino acids. Repertoires were generated with immunoSEQ multiplex PCR, while TCRdb's copy carries only in-frame clones and drops some. The table has tens of thousands of clones, approximately 68% seen once. Sequences were derived from peripheral blood, sampled from a patient treated with radiotherapy plus ipilimumab. This receptor was obtained from a human donor with non-small cell lung cancer whose response to radiotherapy plus ipilimumab could not be evaluated. The rearrangement uses TRBV30 and TRBJ1-1; D call uncertain. The CDR3: CAFERNTEAFF. The CDR3 DNA is TGTGCCTTTGAGAGGAACACTGAAGCTTTCTTT. Combining the CDR3 with reference TRBV30 and TRBJ1-1 gives the whole variable domain SQTIHQWPATLVQPVGSPLSLECTVEGTSNPNLYWYRQAAGRGLQLLFYSVGIGQISSEVPQNLSASRPQDRQFILSSKKLLLSDSGFYLCAFERNTEAFFGQGTRLTVV.